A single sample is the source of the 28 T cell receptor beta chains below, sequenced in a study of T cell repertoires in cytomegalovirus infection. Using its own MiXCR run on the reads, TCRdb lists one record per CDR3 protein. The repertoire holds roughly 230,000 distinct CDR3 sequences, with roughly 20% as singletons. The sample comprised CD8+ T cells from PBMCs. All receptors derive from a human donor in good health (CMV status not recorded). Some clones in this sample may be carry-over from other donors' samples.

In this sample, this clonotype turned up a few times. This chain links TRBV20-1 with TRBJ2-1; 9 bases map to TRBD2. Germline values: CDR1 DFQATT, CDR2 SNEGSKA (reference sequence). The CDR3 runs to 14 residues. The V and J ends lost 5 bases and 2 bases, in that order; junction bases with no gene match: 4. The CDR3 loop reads CSAFSGGAYNEQFF. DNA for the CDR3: TGCAGTGCTTTTAGCGGGGGCGCCTACAATGAGCAGTTCTTC.

This chain's CDR3 is CASSVGQGGAVGHTQYF. The CDR3 DNA reads TGTGCCAGCAGCGTGGGACAGGGGGGCGCCGTAGGACATACGCAGTATTTT. The rearrangement links TRBV5-3 to TRBJ2-3; 11 bases map to TRBD1. TRBV5-3 is designated an ORF whose function remains uncertain. The CDR3 spans 17 residues. The V gene end was trimmed by 8 bases and the J gene end by 7 bases; junction bases not matched to a gene: 18.

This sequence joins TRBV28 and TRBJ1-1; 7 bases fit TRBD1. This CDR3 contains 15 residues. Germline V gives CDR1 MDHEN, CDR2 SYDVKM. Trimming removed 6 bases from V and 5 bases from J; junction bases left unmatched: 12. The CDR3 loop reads CASSLTTGRKTEAFF. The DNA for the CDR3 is TGTGCCAGCAGCTTAACGACAGGGCGGAAGACTGAAGCTTTCTTT.

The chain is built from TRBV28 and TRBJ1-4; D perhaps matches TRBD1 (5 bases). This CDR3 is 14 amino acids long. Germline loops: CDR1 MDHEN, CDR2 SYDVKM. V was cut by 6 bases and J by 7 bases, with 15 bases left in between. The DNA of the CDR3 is TGTGCCAGCAGCTTCCGGGGGTCGGGTGAAAAACTGTTTTTT. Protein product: CASSFRGSGEKLFF.

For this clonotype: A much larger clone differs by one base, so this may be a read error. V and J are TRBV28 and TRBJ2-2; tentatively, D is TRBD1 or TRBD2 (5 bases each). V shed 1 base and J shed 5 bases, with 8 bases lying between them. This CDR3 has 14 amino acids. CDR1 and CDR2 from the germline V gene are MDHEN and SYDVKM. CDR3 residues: CASSLFGGTGELFF. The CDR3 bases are TGTGCCAGCAGTTTATTTGGGGGTACCGGGGAGCTGTTTTTT.

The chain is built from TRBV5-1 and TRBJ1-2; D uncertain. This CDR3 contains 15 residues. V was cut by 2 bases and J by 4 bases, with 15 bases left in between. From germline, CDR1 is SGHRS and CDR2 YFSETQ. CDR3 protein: CASSFSRPTTYGYTF. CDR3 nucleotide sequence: TGCGCCAGCAGCTTTTCAAGGCCGACCACCTATGGCTACACCTTC.

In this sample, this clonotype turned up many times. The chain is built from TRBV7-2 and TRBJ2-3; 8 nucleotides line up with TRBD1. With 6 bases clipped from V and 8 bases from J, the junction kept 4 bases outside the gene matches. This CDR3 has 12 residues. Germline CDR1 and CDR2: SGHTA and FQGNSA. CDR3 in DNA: TGTGCCAGCAGTCAAACAGGGGGTACGCAGTATTTT. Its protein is CASSQTGGTQYF.

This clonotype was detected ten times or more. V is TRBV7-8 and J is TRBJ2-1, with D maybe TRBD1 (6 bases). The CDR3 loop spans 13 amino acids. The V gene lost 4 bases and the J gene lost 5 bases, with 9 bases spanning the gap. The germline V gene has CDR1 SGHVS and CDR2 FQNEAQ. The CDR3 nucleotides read TGTGCCAGCAGCTATCGACAGGACAATGAGCAGTTCTTC. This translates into CASSYRQDNEQFF. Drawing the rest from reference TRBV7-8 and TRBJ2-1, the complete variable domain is GAGVSQSPRYKVAKRGQDVALRCDPISGHVSLFWYQQALGQGPEFLTYFQNEAQLDKSGLPSDRFFAERPEGSVSTLKIQRTQQEDSAVYLCASSYRQDNEQFFGPGTRLTVL.

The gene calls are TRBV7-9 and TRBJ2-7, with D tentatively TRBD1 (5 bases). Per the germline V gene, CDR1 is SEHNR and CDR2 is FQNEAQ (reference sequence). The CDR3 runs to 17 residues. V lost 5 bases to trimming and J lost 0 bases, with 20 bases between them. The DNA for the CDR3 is TGTGCCAGCAGCACAACCTTGACAGAAAGTCGCTCCTACGAGCAGTACTTC. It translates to CASSTTLTESRSYEQYF.

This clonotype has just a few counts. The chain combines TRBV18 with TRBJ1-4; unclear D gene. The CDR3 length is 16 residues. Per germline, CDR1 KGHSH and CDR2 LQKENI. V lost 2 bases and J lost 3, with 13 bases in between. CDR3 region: CASSPRPKQPNEKLFF. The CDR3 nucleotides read TGTGCCAGCTCACCAAGACCAAAACAACCTAATGAAAAACTGTTTTTT. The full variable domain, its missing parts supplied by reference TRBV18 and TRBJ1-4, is NAGVMQNPRHLVRRRGQEARLRCSPMKGHSHVYWYRQLPEEGLKFMVYLQKENIIDESGMPKERFSAEFPKEGPSILRIQQVVRGDSAAYFCASSPRPKQPNEKLFFGSGTQLSVL.

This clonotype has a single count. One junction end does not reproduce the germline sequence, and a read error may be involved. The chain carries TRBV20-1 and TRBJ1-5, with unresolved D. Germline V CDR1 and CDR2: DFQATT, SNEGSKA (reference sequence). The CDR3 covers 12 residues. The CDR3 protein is CSAPTSHQPQHF. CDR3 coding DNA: TGCAGTGCTCCAACCTCACATCAACCCCAGCATTTT.

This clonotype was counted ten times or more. DNA of the CDR3: TGTGCCAGCAGCCAAGACTTAGCGGGGGATAGCTCCTACAATGAGCAGTTCTTC. Translation: CASSQDLAGDSSYNEQFF. The chain has TRBV3-1 and TRBJ2-1, with 9 nucleotides matching TRBD2. The CDR3 is 18 residues long. The germline V gene encodes CDR1 LGHDT and CDR2 YNNKEL (reference sequence). V shed 0 bases and J 0 bases; nucleotides not matched to a gene: 6.

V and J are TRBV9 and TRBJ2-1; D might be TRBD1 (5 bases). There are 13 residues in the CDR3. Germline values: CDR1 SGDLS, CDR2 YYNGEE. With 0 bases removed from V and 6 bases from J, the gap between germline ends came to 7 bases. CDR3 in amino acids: CASSVGGRNEQFF. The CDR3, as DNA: TGTGCCAGCAGCGTAGGGGGCCGCAATGAGCAGTTCTTC.

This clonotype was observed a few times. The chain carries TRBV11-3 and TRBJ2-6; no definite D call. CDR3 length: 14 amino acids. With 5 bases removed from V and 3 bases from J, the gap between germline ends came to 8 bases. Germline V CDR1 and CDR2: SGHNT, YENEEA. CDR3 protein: CASSTGRGANVLTF. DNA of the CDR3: TGTGCCAGCAGCACCGGTCGTGGGGCCAACGTCCTGACTTTC. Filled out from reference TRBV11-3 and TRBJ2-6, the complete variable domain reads EAGVVQSPRYKIIEKKQPVAFWCNPISGHNTLYWYLQNLGQGPELLIRYENEEAVDDSQLPKDRFSAERLKGVDSTLKIQPAELGDSAVYLCASSTGRGANVLTFGAGSRLTVL.

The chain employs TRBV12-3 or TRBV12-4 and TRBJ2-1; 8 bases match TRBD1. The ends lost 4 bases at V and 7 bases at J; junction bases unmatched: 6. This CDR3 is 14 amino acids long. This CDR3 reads CASSSPDRANEQFF. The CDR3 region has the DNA TGTGCCAGCAGTTCCCCGGACAGGGCGAATGAGCAGTTCTTC.

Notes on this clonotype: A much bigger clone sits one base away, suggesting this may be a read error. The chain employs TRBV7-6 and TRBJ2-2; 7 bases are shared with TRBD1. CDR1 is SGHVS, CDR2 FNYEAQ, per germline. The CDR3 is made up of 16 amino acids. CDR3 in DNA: TGTGTCAGCAGCTCTGACAGGGAATGGGACACCGGGGAGCTGTTTTTT. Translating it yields CVSSSDREWDTGELFF.

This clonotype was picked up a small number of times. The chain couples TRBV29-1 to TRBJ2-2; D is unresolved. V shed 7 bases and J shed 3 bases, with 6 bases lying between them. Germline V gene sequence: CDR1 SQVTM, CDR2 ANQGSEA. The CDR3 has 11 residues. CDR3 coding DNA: TGCAGCGCTTTATACACCGGGGAGCTGTTTTTT. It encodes CSALYTGELFF.

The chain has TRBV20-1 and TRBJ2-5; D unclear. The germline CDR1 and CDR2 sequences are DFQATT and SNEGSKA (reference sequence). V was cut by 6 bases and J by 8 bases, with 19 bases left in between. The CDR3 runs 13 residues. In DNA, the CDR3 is TGCAGTGCCCCGGATAGAATAAAGAGAACCCAGTACTTC. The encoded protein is CSAPDRIKRTQYF.

The CDR3 protein is CASMPWGESGTEAFF. The CDR3 nucleotides read TGTGCCAGCATGCCATGGGGGGAATCCGGCACTGAAGCTTTCTTT. V is TRBV12-3 or TRBV12-4 and J is TRBJ1-1; D is perhaps TRBD1 (5 bases). This CDR3 is built from 15 residues. Between the trimmed V and J ends, which lost 7 bases and 4 bases, there was a span of 19 bases.

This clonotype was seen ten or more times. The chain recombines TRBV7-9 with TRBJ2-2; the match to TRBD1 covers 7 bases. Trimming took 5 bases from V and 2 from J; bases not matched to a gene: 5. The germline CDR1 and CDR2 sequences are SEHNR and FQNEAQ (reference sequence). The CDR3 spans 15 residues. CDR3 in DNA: TGTGCCAGCAGCGGAGACAGGGTCAACACCGGGGAGCTGTTTTTT. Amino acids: CASSGDRVNTGELFF.

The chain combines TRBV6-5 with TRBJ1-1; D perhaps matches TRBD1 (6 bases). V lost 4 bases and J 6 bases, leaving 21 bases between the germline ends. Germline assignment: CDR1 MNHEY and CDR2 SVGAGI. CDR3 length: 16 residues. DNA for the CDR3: TGTGCCAGCAGTTTAATGGCGGCAGGGGTGATCGCTGAAGCTTTCTTT. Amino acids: CASSLMAAGVIAEAFF.

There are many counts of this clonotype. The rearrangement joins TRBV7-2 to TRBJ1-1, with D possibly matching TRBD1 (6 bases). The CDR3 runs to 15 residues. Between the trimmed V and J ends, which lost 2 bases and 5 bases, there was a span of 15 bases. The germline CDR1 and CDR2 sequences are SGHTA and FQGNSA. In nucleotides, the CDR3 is TGTGCCAGCAGCTTACGGGGGGCTCGATGGACTGAAGCTTTCTTT. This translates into CASSLRGARWTEAFF.

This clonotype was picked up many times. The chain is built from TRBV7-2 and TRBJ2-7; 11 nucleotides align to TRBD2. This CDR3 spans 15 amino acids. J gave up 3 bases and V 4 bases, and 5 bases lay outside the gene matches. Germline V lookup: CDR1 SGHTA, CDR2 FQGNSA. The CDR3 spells CASSWLAGGIYEQYF. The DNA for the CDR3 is TGTGCCAGCAGCTGGTTAGCGGGGGGGATCTACGAGCAGTACTTC. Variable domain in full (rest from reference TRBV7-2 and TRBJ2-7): GAGVSQSPSNKVTEKGKDVELRCDPISGHTALYWYRQSLGQGLEFLIYFQGNSAPDKSGLPSDRFSAERTGGSVSTLTIQRTQQEDSAVYLCASSWLAGGIYEQYFGPGTRLTVT.

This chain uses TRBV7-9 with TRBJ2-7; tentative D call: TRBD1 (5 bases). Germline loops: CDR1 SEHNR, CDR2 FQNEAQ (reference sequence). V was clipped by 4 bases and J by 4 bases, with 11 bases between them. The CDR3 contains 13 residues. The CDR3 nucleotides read TGTGCCAGCAGCTCAGCACAGGCGTACGAGCAGTACTTC. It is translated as CASSSAQAYEQYF.

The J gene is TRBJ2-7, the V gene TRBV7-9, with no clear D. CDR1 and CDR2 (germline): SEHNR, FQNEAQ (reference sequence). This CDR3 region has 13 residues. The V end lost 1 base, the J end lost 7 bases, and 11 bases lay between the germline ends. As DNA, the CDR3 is TGTGCCAGCAGCTTAGTGGTAGGGCATGAGCAGTACTTC. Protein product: CASSLVVGHEQYF.

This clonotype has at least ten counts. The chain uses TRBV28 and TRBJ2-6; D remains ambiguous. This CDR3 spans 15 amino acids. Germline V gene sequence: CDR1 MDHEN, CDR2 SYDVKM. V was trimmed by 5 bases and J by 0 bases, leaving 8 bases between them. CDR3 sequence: CASSRLDSGANVLTF. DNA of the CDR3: TGTGCCAGCAGTAGACTTGACTCTGGGGCCAACGTCCTGACTTTC.

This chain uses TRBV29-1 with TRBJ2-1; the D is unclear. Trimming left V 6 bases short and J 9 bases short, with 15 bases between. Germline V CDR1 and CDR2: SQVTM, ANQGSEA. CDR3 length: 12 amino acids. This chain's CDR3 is CSVPEAKSEQFF. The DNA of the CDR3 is TGCAGCGTCCCCGAGGCAAAAAGTGAGCAGTTCTTC.

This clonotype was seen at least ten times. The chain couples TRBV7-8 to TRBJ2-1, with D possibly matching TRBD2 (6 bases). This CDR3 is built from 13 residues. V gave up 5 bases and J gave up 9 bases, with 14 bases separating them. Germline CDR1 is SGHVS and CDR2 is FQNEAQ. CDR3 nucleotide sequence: TGTGCCAGCAGCCCGCGGCCCGGGGGTGAGCAGTTCTTC. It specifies CASSPRPGGEQFF.